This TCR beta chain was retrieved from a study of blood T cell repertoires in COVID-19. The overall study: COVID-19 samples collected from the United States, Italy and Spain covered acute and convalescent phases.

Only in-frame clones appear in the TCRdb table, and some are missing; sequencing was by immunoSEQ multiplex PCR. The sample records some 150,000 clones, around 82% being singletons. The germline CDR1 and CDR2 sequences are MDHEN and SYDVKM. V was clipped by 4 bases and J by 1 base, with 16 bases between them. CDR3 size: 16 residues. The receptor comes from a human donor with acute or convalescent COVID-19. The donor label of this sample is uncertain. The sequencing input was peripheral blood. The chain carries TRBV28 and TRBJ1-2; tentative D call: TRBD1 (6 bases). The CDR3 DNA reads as TGTGCCAGCAGTTCCTCCGGGACACCCAATAACTATGGCTACACCTTC. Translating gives CASSSSGTPNNYGYTF.